A single sample is the source of the 19 T cell receptor beta chains below, sequenced in a study of T-cell memory formation after mild COVID-19. Using its own MiXCR run on the 5' RACE reads, TCRdb lists one record per CDR3 protein. The sample has around 200,000 distinct CDR3 sequences, less than 20% seen once. The specimen sequenced was PBMCs or a T cell subset sorted from them (not recorded which). These receptor sequences come from a man younger than 30 who had mild COVID-19 (a few samples of this study predate the infection). Cell type and time point are not known.

The rearrangement joins TRBV28 to TRBJ1-3; a weak D match, TRBD1 (5 bases). Germline lookup yields CDR1 MDHEN and CDR2 SYDVKM. V was cut by 6 bases and J by 11 bases, with 26 bases left in between. The CDR3 runs to 16 residues. CDR3 loop: CASRLTGSLGGSAIYF. CDR3 in DNA: TGTGCCAGCAGACTGACCGGGAGCCTTGGGGGAAGCGCCATATATTTT.

A few counts support this clonotype. The rearrangement links TRBV5-1 to TRBJ2-2; 7 positions match TRBD1. Unmatched junction bases numbered 9, after V lost 3 bases and J lost 4 bases. Per the germline V gene, CDR1 is SGHRS and CDR2 is YFSETQ. This CDR3 is built from 16 residues. CDR3 region: CASSSGTALITGELFF. The DNA for the CDR3 is TGCGCCAGCAGCTCCGGGACAGCCTTAATCACCGGGGAGCTGTTTTTT.

The rearrangement uses TRBV19 and TRBJ1-1; 7 bases fit TRBD1. Germline V gene sequence: CDR1 LNHDA, CDR2 SQIVND (reference sequence). The CDR3 is made up of 14 amino acids. V trimming: 4 bases; J trimming: 1 base; junction bases outside the gene matches: 3. The CDR3 here is CASSRRTGNTEAFF. DNA for the CDR3: TGTGCCAGTAGTAGAAGGACAGGGAACACTGAAGCTTTCTTT.

This clonotype was counted only a few times. The chain links TRBV7-9 to TRBJ2-4; D gene ambiguous. The ends were cut back, 5 bases at V and 6 bases at J, with 14 bases in the middle. The germline V gene has CDR1 SEHNR and CDR2 FQNEAQ (reference sequence). CDR3 length: 14 amino acids. CDR3 protein: CASSDPLGINIQYF. The CDR3 nucleotides are TGTGCCAGCAGCGACCCCCTAGGAATAAACATTCAGTACTTC.

The rearrangement joins TRBV12-3 or TRBV12-4 to TRBJ1-1, with D possibly matching TRBD1 (5 bases). V was clipped by 8 bases and J by 4 bases, with 14 bases between them. The CDR3 is made up of 13 amino acids. CDR3 sequence reads: CASGRGRRTEAFF. CDR3 nucleotides: TGTGCCAGCGGCCGGGGACGGCGCACTGAAGCTTTCTTT.

The chain links TRBV3-1 to TRBJ2-1; D call uncertain. The germline CDR1 and CDR2 sequences are LGHDT and YNNKEL (reference sequence). Between the trimmed V and J ends, which lost 3 bases and 3 bases, there was a span of 6 bases. This CDR3 comprises 13 residues. CDR3 sequence (DNA): TGTGCCAGCAGCCAGTCAGGCTACAATGAGCAGTTCTTC. It yields the protein CASSQSGYNEQFF.

This clonotype was counted a few times. V usage is TRBV12-3 or TRBV12-4 and J usage is TRBJ2-7; a weak D match, TRBD2 (6 bases). V was pared by 8 bases and J by 0 bases, with 17 bases between. CDR3 length: 15 amino acids. CDR3 amino acids: CASSFSRGSSYEQYF. In DNA form, the CDR3 reads TGTGCCAGCTCTTTTAGTCGGGGGAGCTCCTACGAGCAGTACTTC.

V usage is TRBV5-1 and J usage is TRBJ2-5; 9 bases map to TRBD2. Germline V gives CDR1 SGHRS, CDR2 YFSETQ. Trimming cost V 9 bases and J 1 base; bases outside gene matches: 7. The CDR3 length is 14 residues. This CDR3 reads CATAGGVGQETQYF. The DNA for the CDR3 is TGCGCCACCGCGGGGGGGGTCGGCCAAGAGACCCAGTACTTC.

The gene calls are TRBV19 and TRBJ1-5; D may be TRBD1 (6 bases). V lost 3 bases to trimming and J lost 1 base, with 10 bases between them. The CDR3 has 15 residues. Germline V gene data show CDR1 as LNHDA and CDR2 as SQIVND (reference sequence). The CDR3 is CASSMVDRSNQPQHF. The CDR3 coding sequence is TGTGCCAGTAGTATGGTCGACAGGAGCAATCAGCCCCAGCATTTT.

This chain joins TRBV15 and TRBJ2-3; D is perhaps TRBD2 (5 bases). V was clipped by 6 bases and J by 3 bases, with 13 bases between them. Germline V CDR1 and CDR2: LNHNV, YYDKDF (reference sequence). This CDR3 is built from 14 residues. CDR3 DNA: TGTGCCACCAGGTCTCGCACGGGGACAGATACGCAGTATTTT. This translates into CATRSRTGTDTQYF.

The rearrangement uses TRBV4-3 and TRBJ2-3; possibly TRBD2 for D (6 bases). The germline CDR1 and CDR2 sequences are LGHNA and YSLEER. The CDR3 length is 19 residues. Trimming took 0 bases from V and 3 from J, leaving 22 bases between them. CDR3 protein: CASSQDFISGGVRTDTQYF. The CDR3 DNA is TGCGCCAGCAGCCAAGATTTTATCTCGGGCGGGGTTCGAACAGATACGCAGTATTTT.

The chain is built from TRBV7-9 and TRBJ1-1, with a tentative D call TRBD1 (5 bases). The V gene's germline CDR1 is SEHNR and CDR2 FQNEAQ (reference sequence). V dropped 1 base and J dropped 6 bases, with 12 bases sitting between them. The CDR3 runs to 14 residues. CDR3 in amino acids: CASSLGGLFPEAFF. The CDR3 bases are TGTGCCAGCAGCTTAGGGGGGTTGTTCCCTGAAGCTTTCTTT.

The chain couples TRBV20-1 to TRBJ1-5; a weak D match, TRBD1 (6 bases). The CDR3 length is 12 residues. The germline CDR1 and CDR2 sequences are DFQATT and SNEGSKA (reference sequence). Trimming took 7 bases from V and 6 from J, leaving 13 bases between them. The CDR3 spells CSVVQGSQPQHF. DNA of the CDR3: TGCAGTGTTGTACAGGGAAGTCAGCCCCAGCATTTT.

CDR3 residues: CASSLASGGPDNEKLFF. CDR3 bases: TGTGCCAGCAGTTTAGCTTCGGGGGGACCGGATAATGAAAAACTGTTTTTT. This sequence joins TRBV28 and TRBJ1-4, with D perhaps TRBD1 (5 bases). V was shortened by 2 bases and J by 4 bases, with 17 bases between the two germline ends. Germline V gene sequence: CDR1 MDHEN, CDR2 SYDVKM. This CDR3 spans 17 amino acids. Variable domain in full (rest from reference TRBV28 and TRBJ1-4): DVKVTQSSRYLVKRTGEKVFLECVQDMDHENMFWYRQDPGLGLRLIYFSYDVKMKEKGDIPEGYSVSREKKERFSLILESASTNQTSMYLCASSLASGGPDNEKLFFGSGTQLSVL.

This clonotype was counted between two and nine times. The chain carries TRBV20-1 and TRBJ2-3; D call uncertain. Looked up from germline, CDR1 is DFQATT and CDR2 is SNEGSKA (reference sequence). This CDR3 region has 13 residues. The germline V and J ends were trimmed by 6 bases and 2 bases, with 12 bases remaining between them. The CDR3 DNA reads TGCAGTGCCCCCCAACAGTCCACAGATACGCAGTATTTT. It codes for CSAPQQSTDTQYF.

This clonotype was found a few times. This sequence joins TRBV7-3 and TRBJ2-1; tentatively, D is TRBD1 (7 bases). Germline V CDR1 and CDR2: SGHTA, FQGTGA. The CDR3 has 14 amino acids. Trimming removed 5 bases at V and 7 bases at J, with 15 bases between. The CDR3, as DNA: TGTGCCAGCAGCGCGGGACAGCCGTTTAATGAGCAGTTCTTC. It encodes CASSAGQPFNEQFF.

The chain joins TRBV6-5 to TRBJ2-5; possibly TRBD1 for D (6 bases). The CDR3 sequence is 16 residues long. Germline-derived CDR1 and CDR2 are MNHEY and SVGAGI. The V end lost 0 bases, the J end lost 3 bases, and 14 bases lay between the germline ends. The CDR3 region has the DNA TGTGCCAGCAGTTACTCGAGGGCCGCAGGGGAAGAGACCCAGTACTTC. Translation gives CASSYSRAAGEETQYF.

J is TRBJ2-7 and V is TRBV11-2; 11 bases are shared with TRBD2. The ends lost 4 bases at V and 3 bases at J; junction bases unmatched: 23. Germline V gene sequence: CDR1 SGHAT, CDR2 FQNNGV. The CDR3 contains 21 residues. This CDR3 is CASSSGVGDLAGGSHRYEQYF. CDR3 bases: TGTGCCAGCAGCTCGGGCGTAGGCGACCTAGCGGGGGGCTCCCACCGCTACGAGCAGTACTTC.

V usage is TRBV11-2 and J usage is TRBJ2-3, with D perhaps matching TRBD1 or TRBD2 (6 bases each). This CDR3 spans 18 amino acids. The germline V gene has CDR1 SGHAT and CDR2 FQNNGV. The ends were cut back, 0 bases at V and 5 bases at J, with 21 bases in the middle. This CDR3 is CASSLDRGLGGLKDTQYF. The DNA of the CDR3 is TGTGCCAGCAGCTTAGACAGGGGATTGGGGGGCTTAAAAGATACGCAGTATTTT.